The 8 T cell receptor beta chains given below trace back to one sample, sequenced in a study of T cell responses to AZD1222 COVID-19 vaccine. Clones were read by immunoSEQ multiplex PCR, and TCRdb kept only the in-frame ones, dropping some. The table includes some 150,000 clones, 90% detected once. The source material was peripheral blood, sampled on day 0 of AZD1222 vaccination. The source is an adult in good health.

The V gene is TRBV27, the J gene TRBJ1-6, with 8 bases aligning to TRBD1. Germline assignment: CDR1 MNHEY and CDR2 SMNVEV (reference sequence). J lost 7 bases, V lost 6 bases, and 5 bases had no gene match. The CDR3 loop spans 14 amino acids. In DNA form, the CDR3 reads TGTGCCAGCAGAGACAGGGGCACAAATTCACCCCTCCACTTT. Translation: CASRDRGTNSPLHF.

The chain joins TRBV7-6 to TRBJ1-1; tentatively, D is TRBD1 (6 bases). The germline V and J ends were trimmed by 2 bases and 6 bases, with 22 bases remaining between them. The CDR3 runs to 17 residues. Germline V CDR1 and CDR2: SGHVS, FNYEAQ. This chain's CDR3 is CASSLLRTDSLLSEAFF. CDR3 nucleotides: TGTGCCAGCAGCTTACTCAGGACAGATTCTCTATTATCTGAAGCTTTCTTT.

This clone was picked up one time. The chain employs TRBV3-1 (or the pseudogene TRBV3-2) and TRBJ2-2, with 11 bases lining up with TRBD2. CDR3 length: 18 residues. Germline V CDR1 and CDR2: LGHDT, YNNKEL (reference sequence). After removal of 4 bases from V and 3 bases from J, the junction contained 10 bases not matched to a gene. Written as DNA, the CDR3 is TGTGCCAGCAGCCGGAGATCTTTAGCGGGAGGGCACACCGGGGAGCTGTTTTTT. Translating gives CASSRRSLAGGHTGELFF.

V and J are TRBV29-1 and TRBJ2-7; D is perhaps TRBD1 or TRBD2 (5 bases each). The CDR3 is made up of 14 amino acids. The germline gives CDR1 SQVTM, CDR2 ANQGSEA. V was shortened by 3 bases and J by 0 bases, with 12 bases between the two germline ends. CDR3 nucleotide sequence: TGCAGCGTTGAGTTGGGGACGATCTCCTACGAGCAGTACTTC. Protein: CSVELGTISYEQYF.

This chain uses TRBV5-6 with TRBJ2-2; possible D gene TRBD1, 6 bases. V lost 0 bases, J lost 3 bases, and 12 bases lay in between. CDR3 length: 16 residues. Germline V gene data show CDR1 as SGHDT and CDR2 as YYEEEE. The CDR3, as DNA: TGTGCCAGCAGCTTGGGGGGGCGCGGGTACACCGGGGAGCTGTTTTTT. This translates into CASSLGGRGYTGELFF. Full variable domain (remainder filled in from reference TRBV5-6 and TRBJ2-2): DAGVTQSPTHLIKTRGQQVTLRCSPKSGHDTVSWYQQALGQGPQFIFQYYEEEERQRGNFPDRFSGHQFPNYSSELNVNALLLGDSALYLCASSLGGRGYTGELFFGEGSRLTVL.

This sequence joins TRBV18 and TRBJ1-2, with D maybe TRBD1 (6 bases). V was cut by 3 bases and J by 2 bases, with 13 bases left in between. The CDR3 spans 15 residues. Germline values: CDR1 KGHSH, CDR2 LQKENI. The chain's CDR3 is CASSPVRDKNYGYTF. In DNA form, the CDR3 reads TGTGCCAGCTCACCGGTGAGGGACAAGAACTATGGCTACACCTTC. Based on the CDR3 plus reference TRBV18 and TRBJ1-2, the full variable domain is NAGVMQNPRHLVRRRGQEARLRCSPMKGHSHVYWYRQLPEEGLKFMVYLQKENIIDESGMPKERFSAEFPKEGPSILRIQQVVRGDSAAYFCASSPVRDKNYGYTFGSGTRLTVV.

The chain carries TRBV6-5 and TRBJ2-7; TRBD1 matches 8 bases. Germline V lookup: CDR1 MNHEY, CDR2 SVGAGI. This CDR3 has 14 residues. The ends lost 5 bases at V and 3 bases at J; junction bases unmatched: 6. The CDR3 loop is CASSPTGAIYEQYF. The CDR3 coding sequence is TGTGCCAGCAGTCCGACAGGGGCGATCTACGAGCAGTACTTC.

J is TRBJ2-2 and V is TRBV21-1. TRBV21-1 is a known pseudogene. There are 14 residues in the CDR3. In DNA, the CDR3 is TGTGCCTCCCGCAGCTATCAGAACACCGGGGAGCTGTTTTTT. Translated, it gives CASRSYQNTGELFF.